The entry below gives a single T cell receptor beta chain sequence along with its context. Its specificity is unknown. This specimen belongs to a study of shared clonotypes between healthy human individuals. Study observations and caveats: With few donors, the genetic and exposure-history diversity represented was limited.

Profiling relied on immunoSEQ multiplex PCR, and the TCRdb table lists in-frame clones only, not all of them. Here the sample spans about 2 million clones, just under 95% being singletons. This CDR3 contains 12 residues. CDR1 and CDR2 (germline): SEHNR, FQNEAQ (reference sequence). The V and J ends lost 5 bases and 9 bases respectively, with 11 bases between them. Terminally differentiated effector memory CD45RA+ cells were excluded by CCR7 positive selection of CD45RO-negative cells. The chain carries TRBV7-9 and TRBJ2-1; D is ambiguous. Material: naive CD8+ T cells sorted from blood. The TCR comes from a man aged 18 to 35 in good health. CDR3 loop: CASSPLGIEQFF. The CDR3, as DNA: TGTGCCAGCAGCCCCCTCGGTATTGAGCAGTTCTTC.